The rows below give T cell receptor beta chains drawn from one sample of a study of vaccination effects on CD4 cells after COVID-19. Method: immunoSEQ multiplex PCR; TCRdb's copy keeps in-frame clones and lacks some. The sample shows roughly 75,000 clones, over 65% of them seen only once. Their recognized antigens are unknown. Sequences were derived from CD4+ T cells from PBMCs cultured with HCoV-OC43 spike peptides, sampled before COVID-19 vaccination. The receptor set was obtained from a human donor who received a COVID-19 vaccine. Each CDR3 is given without its conserved first and last residue.

J | V | CDR3
TRBJ1-2 | TRBV29-1 | SASDSNNYGYT
TRBJ2-3 | TRBV3-1/TRBV3-2 | ASSPGTSGGEGQY
TRBJ1-4 | TRBV30 | AWSVGQRGKLF
TRBJ1-2 | TRBV6-1 | ASSGLSNIGLANYGYT
TRBJ1-1 | TRBV19 | ASSLMTGSMNTEAF
TRBJ1-5 | TRBV6-2/TRBV6-3 | ASSYDGNQPQH
TRBJ1-3 | TRBV5-1 | ASSLDTGRPGNTIY
TRBJ2-2 | TRBV11-3 | ASSLEKWGQGGTGELF
TRBJ2-5 | TRBV7-2 | ASSLGRGETQY
TRBJ2-5 | TRBV18 | ASSPLVGAQETQY
TRBJ2-1 | TRBV2 | ASGKSGEGVEQF
TRBJ1-5 | TRBV19 | ASTRQGGNQPQH
TRBJ2-3 | TRBV5-8 | ASPQGLAGFSSTDTQY
TRBJ1-1 | TRBV9 | ASSASLNTEAF
TRBJ2-5 | TRBV18 | ASSRGSLETQY
TRBJ1-2 | TRBV29-1 | SVDTGTNYGYT
TRBJ1-6 | TRBV27 | ASSLTGQVNSPLH
TRBJ1-2 | TRBV28 | ASSLGQNYGYT
TRBJ2-5 | TRBV3-1/TRBV3-2 | ASSLRTSGETQY
TRBJ2-6 | TRBV20-1 | SASRESGANVLT
TRBJ2-3 | TRBV7-9 | ASSLSLGTGTDTQY
TRBJ1-5 | TRBV6-5 | ASRKSSGGRQPQH
TRBJ2-2 | TRBV9 | ASSPGQGETGELF
TRBJ2-1 | TRBV9 | ASSVRDPGDNEQF
TRBJ1-2 | TRBV19 | ASSMTGSNYGYT
TRBJ1-2 | TRBV27 | ASSFRADGYGYT
TRBJ1-1 | TRBV10-3 | AISRDMNTEAF
TRBJ2-5 | TRBV5-1 | ASSLRVGQQETQY
TRBJ1-5 | TRBV27 | ASSLWGRAARDQPQH
TRBJ1-2 | TRBV12-2 | ASRVGTGGGGYT
TRBJ2-5 | TRBV6-5 | ASRTGGRETQY
TRBJ2-1 | TRBV15 | ATSKDISGGTRNKQF
TRBJ1-4 | TRBV10-2 | ASSGLQGREKLF
TRBJ1-2 | TRBV18 | ASSPGSYGYT
TRBJ1-5 | TRBV6-5 | ASSYSDRSNQPQH
TRBJ1-5 | TRBV6-5 | ASARIRGSNQPQH
TRBJ2-5 | TRBV5-1 | ASSPGGQRETQY
TRBJ1-1 | TRBV6-5 | ASSYRQGLNTEAF
TRBJ1-2 | TRBV11-2 | ASSLGQGNYGYT
TRBJ1-5 | TRBV5-8 | ASSLFQGGQPQH
TRBJ1-2 | TRBV5-1 | ASSSTGGVYGYT
TRBJ2-1 | TRBV18 | ASSPRTGIANEQF
TRBJ1-1 | TRBV6-5 | AIRGTEKAF
TRBJ1-1 | TRBV5-8 | ASSRGKLIGTEAF
TRBJ1-2 | TRBV2 | ASTGDRGPLYGYT
TRBJ1-5 | TRBV2 | ASSFRRQNQPQH
TRBJ2-3 | TRBV7-2 | ASSLDLAGGTDTQY
TRBJ2-3 | TRBV9 | ASSVGYYRTDTQY
TRBJ2-5 | TRBV5-4 | ASSWGAGAPLETQY
TRBJ1-1 | TRBV7-2 | ASSSQGARTEAF
TRBJ1-1 | TRBV18 | ASSAHENTEAF
TRBJ1-1 | TRBV6-6 | ASSLQNTEAF
TRBJ1-1 | TRBV5-1 | ASSLGVIGEAF
TRBJ2-1 | TRBV3-1/TRBV3-2 | ASSLNYEQF
TRBJ1-1 | TRBV2 | ASSPELNTEAF
TRBJ2-3 | TRBV9 | ASSVVASQPDTQY